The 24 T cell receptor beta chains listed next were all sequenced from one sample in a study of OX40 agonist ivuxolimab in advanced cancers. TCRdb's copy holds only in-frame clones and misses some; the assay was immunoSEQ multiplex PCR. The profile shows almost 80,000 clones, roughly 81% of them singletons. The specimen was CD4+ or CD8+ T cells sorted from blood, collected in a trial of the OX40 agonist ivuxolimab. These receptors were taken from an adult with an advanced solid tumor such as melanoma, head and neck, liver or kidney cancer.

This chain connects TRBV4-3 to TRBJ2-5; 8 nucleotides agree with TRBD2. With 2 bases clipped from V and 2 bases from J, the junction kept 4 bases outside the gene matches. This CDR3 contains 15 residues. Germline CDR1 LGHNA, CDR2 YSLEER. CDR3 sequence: CASSQTGGAQETQYF. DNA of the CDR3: TGCGCCAGCAGCCAAACGGGAGGGGCGCAAGAGACCCAGTACTTC.

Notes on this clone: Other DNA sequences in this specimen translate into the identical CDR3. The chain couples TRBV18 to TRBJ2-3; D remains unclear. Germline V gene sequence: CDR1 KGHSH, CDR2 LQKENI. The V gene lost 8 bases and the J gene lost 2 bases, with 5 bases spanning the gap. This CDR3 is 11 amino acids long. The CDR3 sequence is CASTSTDTQYF. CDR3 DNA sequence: TGTGCCAGCACATCCACAGATACGCAGTATTTT.

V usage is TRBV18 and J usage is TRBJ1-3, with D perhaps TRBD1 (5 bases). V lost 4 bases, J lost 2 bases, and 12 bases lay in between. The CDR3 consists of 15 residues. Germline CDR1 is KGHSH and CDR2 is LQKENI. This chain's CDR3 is CASSQGRGPGNTIYF. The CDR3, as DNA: TGTGCCAGCTCACAGGGACGGGGACCTGGAAACACCATATATTTT.

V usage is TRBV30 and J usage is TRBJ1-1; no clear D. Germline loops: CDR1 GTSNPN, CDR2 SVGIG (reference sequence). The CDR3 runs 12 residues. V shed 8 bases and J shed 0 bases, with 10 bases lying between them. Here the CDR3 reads CAGGRLNTEAFF. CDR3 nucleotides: TGTGCCGGCGGACGGCTGAACACTGAAGCTTTCTTT.

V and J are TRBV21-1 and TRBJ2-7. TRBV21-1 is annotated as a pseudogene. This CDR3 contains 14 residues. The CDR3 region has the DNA TGTGCCAGCAGCATTTGGGACGGCCTCTACGAGCAGTACTTC. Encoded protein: CASSIWDGLYEQYF.

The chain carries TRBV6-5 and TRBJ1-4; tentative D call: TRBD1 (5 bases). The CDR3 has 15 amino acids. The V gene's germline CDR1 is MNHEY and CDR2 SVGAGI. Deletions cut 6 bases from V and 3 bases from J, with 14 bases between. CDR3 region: CASSSGRFANEKLFF. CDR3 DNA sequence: TGTGCCAGCAGCTCGGGGCGCTTTGCTAATGAAAAACTGTTTTTT.

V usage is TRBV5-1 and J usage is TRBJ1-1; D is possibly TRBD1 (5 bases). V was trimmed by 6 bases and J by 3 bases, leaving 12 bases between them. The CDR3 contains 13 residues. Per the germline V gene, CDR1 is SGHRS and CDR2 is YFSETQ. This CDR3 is CASKVGGDTEAFF. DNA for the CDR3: TGCGCCAGCAAGGTAGGAGGGGACACTGAAGCTTTCTTT.

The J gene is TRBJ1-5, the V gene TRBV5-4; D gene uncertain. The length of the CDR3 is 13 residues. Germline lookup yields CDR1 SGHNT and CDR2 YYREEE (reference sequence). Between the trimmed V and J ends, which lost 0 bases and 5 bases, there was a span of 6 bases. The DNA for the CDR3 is TGTGCCAGCAGCTTGGGGTGGGATCAGCCCCAGCATTTT. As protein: CASSLGWDQPQHF.

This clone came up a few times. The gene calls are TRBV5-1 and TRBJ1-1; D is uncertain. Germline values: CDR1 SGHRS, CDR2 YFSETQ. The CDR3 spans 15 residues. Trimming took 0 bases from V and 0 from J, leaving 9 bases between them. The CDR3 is CASSLAEGVNTEAFF. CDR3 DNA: TGCGCCAGCAGCTTGGCCGAGGGAGTGAACACTGAAGCTTTCTTT.

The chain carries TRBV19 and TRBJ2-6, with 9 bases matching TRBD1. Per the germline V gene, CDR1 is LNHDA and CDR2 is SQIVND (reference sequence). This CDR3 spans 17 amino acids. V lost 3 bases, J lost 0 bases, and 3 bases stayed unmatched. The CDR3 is CASSIGTGSSGANVLTF. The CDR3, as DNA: TGTGCCAGTAGTATCGGGACAGGGTCCTCTGGGGCCAACGTCCTGACTTTC.

The CDR3 nucleotides are TGTGCCAGCAGCGGGAACAGGGGGCTGGGTGAAGCTTTCTTT. It is translated as CASSGNRGLGEAFF. The chain couples TRBV5-5 to TRBJ1-1; TRBD1 aligns across 9 bases. J was trimmed by 7 bases and V by 4 bases; bases with no gene match: 8. Germline CDR1 and CDR2: SGHKS and YYEKEE (reference sequence). The CDR3 extends over 14 amino acids.

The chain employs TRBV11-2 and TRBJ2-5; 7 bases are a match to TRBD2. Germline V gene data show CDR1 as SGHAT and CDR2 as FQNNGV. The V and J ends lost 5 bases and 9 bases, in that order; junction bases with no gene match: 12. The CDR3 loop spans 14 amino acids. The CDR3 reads CASSTQRGPLPQYF. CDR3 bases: TGTGCCAGCAGCACCCAGCGGGGCCCATTACCCCAGTACTTC. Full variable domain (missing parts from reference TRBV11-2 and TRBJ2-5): EAGVAQSPRYKIIEKRQSVAFWCNPISGHATLYWYQQILGQGPKLLIQFQNNGVVDDSQLPKDRFSAERLKGVDSTLKIQPAKLEDSAVYLCASSTQRGPLPQYFGPGTRLLVL.

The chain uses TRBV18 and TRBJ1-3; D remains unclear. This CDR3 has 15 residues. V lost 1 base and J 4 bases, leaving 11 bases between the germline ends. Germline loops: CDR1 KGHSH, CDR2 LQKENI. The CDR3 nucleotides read TGTGCCAGCTCACCACGGAGGCATTCAGGAAACACCATATATTTT. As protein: CASSPRRHSGNTIYF.

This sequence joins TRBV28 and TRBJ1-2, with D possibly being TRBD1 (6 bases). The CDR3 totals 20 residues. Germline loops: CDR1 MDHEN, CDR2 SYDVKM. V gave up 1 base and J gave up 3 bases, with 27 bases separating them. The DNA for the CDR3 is TGTGCCAGCAGTTTATTAGGGGGGGTGGTGGCCGGGGTAGGACACTATGGCTACACCTTC. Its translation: CASSLLGGVVAGVGHYGYTF.

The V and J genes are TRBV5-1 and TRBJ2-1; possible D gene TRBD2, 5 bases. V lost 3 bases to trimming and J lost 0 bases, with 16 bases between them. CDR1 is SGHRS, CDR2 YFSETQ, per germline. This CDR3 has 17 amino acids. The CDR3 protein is CASSWRDGMSSYNEQFF. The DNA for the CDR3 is TGCGCCAGCAGCTGGAGAGACGGGATGAGCTCCTACAATGAGCAGTTCTTC.

CDR3 nucleotide sequence: TGTGCCAGCAGTCTCGGGACAGTTCCCATCGAGCAGTACTTC. Translated: CASSLGTVPIEQYF. This chain joins TRBV11-2 and TRBJ2-7, with 7 bases lining up with TRBD1. This CDR3 contains 14 residues. V was pared by 6 bases and J by 6 bases, with 11 bases of the junction left unmatched. Germline CDR1 reads SGHAT; CDR2 reads FQNNGV.

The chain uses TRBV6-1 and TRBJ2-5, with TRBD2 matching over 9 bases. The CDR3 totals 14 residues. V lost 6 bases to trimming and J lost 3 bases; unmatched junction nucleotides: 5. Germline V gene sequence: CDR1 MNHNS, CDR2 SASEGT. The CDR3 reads CASREPSGEETQYF. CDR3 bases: TGTGCCAGCAGGGAACCTAGCGGGGAAGAGACCCAGTACTTC.

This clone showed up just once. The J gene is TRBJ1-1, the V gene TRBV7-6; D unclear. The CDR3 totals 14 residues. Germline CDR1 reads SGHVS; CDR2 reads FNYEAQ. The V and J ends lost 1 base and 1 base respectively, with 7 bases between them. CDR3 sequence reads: CASSLELGNTEAFF. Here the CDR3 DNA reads TGTGCCAGCAGCTTAGAATTAGGGAACACTGAAGCTTTCTTT.

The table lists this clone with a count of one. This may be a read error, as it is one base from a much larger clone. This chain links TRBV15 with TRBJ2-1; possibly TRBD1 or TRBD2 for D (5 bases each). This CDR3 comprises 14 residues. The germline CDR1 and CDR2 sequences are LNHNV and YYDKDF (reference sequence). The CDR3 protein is CATSIDRDHNGQFF. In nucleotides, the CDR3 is TGTGCCACCAGCATTGACCGGGACCACAATGGGCAGTTCTTC.

CDR3 DNA sequence: TGTGCCAGTAGTATAGATGGGACGGCATCGAACACCGGGGAGCTGTTTTTT. This codes for CASSIDGTASNTGELFF. J is TRBJ2-2 and V is TRBV19, with D perhaps TRBD1 or TRBD2 (5 bases each). The CDR3 length is 17 residues. Trimming cost V 0 bases and J 0 bases, with 11 bases left between them. Germline CDR1 is LNHDA and CDR2 is SQIVND (reference sequence). The full variable domain, in which reference TRBV19 and TRBJ2-2 provide the parts outside the CDR3, is DGGITQSPKYLFRKEGQNVTLSCEQNLNHDAMYWYRQDPGQGLRLIYYSQIVNDFQKGDIAEGYSVSREKKESFPLTVTSAQKNPTAFYLCASSIDGTASNTGELFFGEGSRLTVL.

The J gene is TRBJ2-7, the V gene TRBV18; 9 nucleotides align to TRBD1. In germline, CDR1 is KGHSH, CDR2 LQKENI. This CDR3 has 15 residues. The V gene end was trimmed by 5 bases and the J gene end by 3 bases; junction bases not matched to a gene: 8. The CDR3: CASSTPDRGRYEQYF. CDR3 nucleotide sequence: TGTGCCAGCTCAACCCCGGACAGGGGTCGCTACGAGCAGTACTTC. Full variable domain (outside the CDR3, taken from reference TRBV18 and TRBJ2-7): NAGVMQNPRHLVRRRGQEARLRCSPMKGHSHVYWYRQLPEEGLKFMVYLQKENIIDESGMPKERFSAEFPKEGPSILRIQQVVRGDSAAYFCASSTPDRGRYEQYFGPGTRLTVT.

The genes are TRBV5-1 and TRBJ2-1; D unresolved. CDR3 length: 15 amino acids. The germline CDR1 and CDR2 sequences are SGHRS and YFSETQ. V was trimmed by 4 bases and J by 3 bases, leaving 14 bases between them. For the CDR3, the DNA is TGCGCCAGCAGCCTTGAGGTCTCTAACTACAATGAGCAGTTCTTC. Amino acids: CASSLEVSNYNEQFF.

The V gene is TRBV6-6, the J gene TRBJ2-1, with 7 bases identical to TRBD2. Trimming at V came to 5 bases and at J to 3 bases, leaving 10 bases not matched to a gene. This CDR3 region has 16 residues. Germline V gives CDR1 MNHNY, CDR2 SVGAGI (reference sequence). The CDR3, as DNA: TGTGCCAGCAGTCCCCCGACTAGCCTAAACTACAATGAGCAGTTCTTC. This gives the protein CASSPPTSLNYNEQFF.

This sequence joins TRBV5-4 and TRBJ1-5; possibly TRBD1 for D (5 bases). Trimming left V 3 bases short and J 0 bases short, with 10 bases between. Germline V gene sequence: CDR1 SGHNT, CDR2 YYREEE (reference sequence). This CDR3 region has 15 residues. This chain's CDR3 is CASSSGTDSNQPQHF. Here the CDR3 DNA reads TGTGCCAGCAGCTCTGGGACGGATAGCAATCAGCCCCAGCATTTT.